This paragraph reports one T cell receptor (beta chain). The specificity of this receptor is unknown. No qualities accompany the bases; no much larger clone lies one base away. This specimen's time point label, interpreted: about 28 days (+/-7) after the second vaccine dose. AZD1222 recipients given second doses at about 4 weeks or at about 12 weeks were pooled, since spike-specific TCR depth and breadth were not found to differ between the two schedules. Samples from vaccinated people were obtained from the UK trials COV001 and COV002, which included a single-blind randomized controlled phase 2/3 trial of AZD1222 (ChAdOx1 nCoV-19) in healthy adults. For TCRbeta chain sequencing, PBMC samples from trial participants were taken at day 0 and at day 28 after the second dose. This record belongs to a study of T cell responses to AZD1222 COVID-19 vaccine (dated by TCRdb to about 2021). Broadly, across the study: A total of about 230 trial participants underwent TCR sequencing, of whom nearly 210 received two doses of AZD1222 and approximately 25 received two doses of the MenACWY control vaccine. Enrollment into the trials was organized by age into subgroups of 18-55, 56-69 and 70-plus years, and those subgroups contained roughly 150, 30 and 60 TCR-sequenced participants, respectively.

The CDR3 spans 18 residues, from the cysteine through the phenylalanine. The CDR3 DNA has 54 bases and is translated from base 1. General study outcomes and caveats: Participants were mostly white British, with more females than males. The authors suggested clonal diversity may have been underestimated. A significant rise in spike-specific TCR breadth and depth was observed after two AZD1222 doses relative to day 0 and relative to MenACWY recipients. Nearly half of unique spike-specific TCRs reportedly recognized epitopes outside regions mutated in the B.1.351 and B.1.1.7 variants. Only five to seven AZD1222 recipients were SARS-CoV-2 seropositive at baseline, limiting conclusions about previously exposed vaccinees. Because no day 14 peak-response samples were available, the repertoires could be characterized only after the peak T cell response. Vaccine-associated CD4 TCRs spanned the whole spike protein, with dominant responses in regions 160-218 and 743-854. In the small 56-69-year group, the increase in depth fell short of significance, most likely because of low power.

The CDR3 regions of human TCRbeta chains were analyzed by immunosequencing. As for the original processing: TCRs in the repertoires were compared against a reference library of SARS-CoV-2-specific TCRs that had been generated with the MIRA antigen-specificity platform. Breadth was defined as the fraction of unique TCRs that were SARS-CoV-2-associated. Depth was defined as the fraction of total T cells that were SARS-CoV-2-associated. Using the MIRA data, each spike-specific TCR was mapped to the spike region that the TCR reacts to and placed in a CD4 or CD8 class. Log10-transformed breadth and depth values were compared by one-way ANOVA with Sidak's multiple comparisons tests. In TCRdb, the immuneACCESS table is reduced to in-frame sequences with V and J assigned. These tables do not hold every clone; where another copy was compared, an unresolved V gene accounts for under half, and the others remain unexplained. The V and J calls and clone size are taken from that table; D and trimming were inferred from the DNA. This sample lists under 130,000 clones; around nine tenths were detected once. The ten top clones hold 2% to 2.5% of the sample.

This clonotype originated in an adult who received the AZD1222 COVID-19 vaccine. The chain couples TRBV21-1 to TRBJ2-7; the listed D gene, TRBD2, was not tested against the DNA. TRBV21-1 is tagged as a pseudogene. The source was peripheral blood, collected 28 days after the second AZD1222 dose. CDR3 sequence: CASSKVGEDLKSSYEQYF. The DNA sequence reads TGTGCCAGCAGCAAAGTCGGGGAGGACTTAAAAAGCTCCTACGAGCAGTACTTC.